This entry is about one T cell receptor beta chain. The data originate from a study of T cell responses to AZD1222 COVID-19 vaccine. The wider study: Whether given at about 4 or about 12 weeks, second doses were pooled.

The CDR3 is 14 amino acids. Germline values: CDR1 LNHDA, CDR2 SQIVND (reference sequence). Trimming left V 5 bases short and J 14 bases short, with 19 bases between. Clones were read by immunoSEQ multiplex PCR, and TCRdb kept only the in-frame ones, dropping some. The sample consists of 90,000 to 120,000 clones, around 91% of them appearing once. The rearrangement uses TRBV19 and TRBJ1-6, with D unresolved. The TCR was taken from an adult in good health. The input for sequencing was peripheral blood, taken on day 0 of AZD1222 vaccination. CDR3 loop: CASSAAGRESTLHF. CDR3 DNA sequence: TGTGCCAGTAGTGCCGCCGGGAGGGAGTCTACCCTCCACTTT.